Reported below is one TCR beta chain. The CDR3 sequence is 14 residues long. V dropped 4 bases and J dropped 4 bases, with 11 bases sitting between them. Looked up from germline, CDR1 is SGHTA and CDR2 is FQGNSA. The data derive from a study of cytomegalovirus exposure and HLA in healthy donors. 13 Jbeta primers and 60 Vbeta primers were used for the PCR. Clones were read by immunoSEQ multiplex PCR, and TCRdb kept only the in-frame ones, dropping some. The sample records 110,000 to 150,000 clones, around 9.7% being singletons. The chain carries TRBV7-2 and TRBJ1-5; tentatively, D is TRBD1 (6 bases). The sample consisted of PBMCs. The clonotype was recovered from a man aged 50 or older in good health and CMV-seronegative. The CDR3 reads CASSSDRRNQPQHF. CDR3 coding DNA: TGTGCCAGCAGCTCCGACAGGCGGAATCAGCCCCAGCATTTT.